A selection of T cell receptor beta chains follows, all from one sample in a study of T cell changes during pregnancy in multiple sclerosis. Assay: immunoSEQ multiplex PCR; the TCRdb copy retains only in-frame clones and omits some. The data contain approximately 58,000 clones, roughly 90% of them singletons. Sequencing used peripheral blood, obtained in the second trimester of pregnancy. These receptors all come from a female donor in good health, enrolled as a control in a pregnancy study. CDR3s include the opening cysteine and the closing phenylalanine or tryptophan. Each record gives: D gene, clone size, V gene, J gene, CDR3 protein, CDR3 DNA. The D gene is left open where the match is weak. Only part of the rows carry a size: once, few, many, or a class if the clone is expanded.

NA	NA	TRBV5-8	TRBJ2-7	CASSLRPGGTYEQYF	TGTGCCAGCAGCCTACGGCCAGGGGGGACCTACGAGCAGTACTTC
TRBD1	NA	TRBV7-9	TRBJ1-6	CASSLGQGSSPLHF	TGTGCCAGCAGCTTGGGACAGGGTAGTTCACCCCTCCACTTT
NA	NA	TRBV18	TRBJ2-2	CASSPSGGTGELFF	TGTGCCAGCTCACCGAGCGGCGGCACCGGGGAGCTGTTTTTT
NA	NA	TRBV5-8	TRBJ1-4	CASSLERGGEKLFF	TGTGCCAGCAGCTTGGAACGGGGGGGTGAAAAACTGTTTTTT
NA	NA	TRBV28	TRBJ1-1	CAIGGPTEMNTEAFF	TGTGCCATCGGTGGCCCGACAGAGATGAACACTGAAGCTTTCTTT
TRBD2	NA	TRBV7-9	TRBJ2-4	CASSPAGTRLNIQYF	TGTGCCAGCAGCCCGGCCGGGACTAGGCTAAACATTCAGTACTTC
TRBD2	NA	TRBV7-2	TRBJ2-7	CASSFWVSGRPRKGEQYF	TGTGCCAGCAGCTTCTGGGTTAGCGGGAGGCCGCGAAAGGGCGAGCAGTACTTC
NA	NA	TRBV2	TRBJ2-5	CASNRLNQETQYF	TGTGCCAGCAACAGGTTAAACCAAGAGACCCAGTACTTC
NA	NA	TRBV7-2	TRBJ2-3	CASRGTGGTDTQYF	TGTGCCAGCAGGGGGACTGGGGGCACAGATACGCAGTATTTT
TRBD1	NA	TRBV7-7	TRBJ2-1	CASSSHRGTEQFF	TGTGCTAGCAGCTCCCACAGGGGGACTGAGCAGTTCTTC
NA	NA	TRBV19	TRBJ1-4	CASSVTNSNEKLFF	TGTGCCAGTAGCGTAACTAACTCCAATGAAAAACTGTTTTTT
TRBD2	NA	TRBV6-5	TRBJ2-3	CASEPFSGGANTQYF	TGTGCCAGCGAACCTTTTAGCGGGGGGGCGAATACGCAGTATTTT
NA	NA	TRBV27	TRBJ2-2	CASSLTRQMNTGELFF	TGTGCCAGCAGTTTAACTCGACAGATGAACACCGGGGAGCTGTTTTTT
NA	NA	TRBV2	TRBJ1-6	CASTRNGGGNSPLHF	TGTGCCAGCACCCGTAATGGGGGGGGGAATTCACCCCTCCACTTT
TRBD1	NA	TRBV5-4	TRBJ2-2	CASSLKQGATGELFF	TGTGCCAGCAGCTTGAAACAGGGGGCGACCGGGGAGCTGTTTTTT
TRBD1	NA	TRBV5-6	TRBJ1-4	CASSRGQGAGEKLFF	TGTGCCAGCAGCAGAGGACAGGGGGCGGGGGAAAAACTGTTTTTT
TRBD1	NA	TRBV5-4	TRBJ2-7	CASSNNRGDEQYF	TGTGCCAGCAGCAACAACAGGGGTGACGAGCAGTACTTC
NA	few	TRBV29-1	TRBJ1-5	CREAHQPQHF	TGCAGAGAGGCCCATCAGCCCCAGCATTTT
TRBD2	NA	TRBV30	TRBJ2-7	CAWSKGLAGRLVYEQYF	TGTGCCTGGAGCAAGGGACTAGCGGGAAGATTGGTCTACGAGCAGTACTTC
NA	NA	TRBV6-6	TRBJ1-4	CASRALWGVSEKLFF	TGTGCCAGCCGTGCCCTCTGGGGGGTGAGTGAAAAACTGTTTTTT
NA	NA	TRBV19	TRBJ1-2	CASTKYLTNSYGYTF	TGTGCCAGTACCAAGTACTTGACAAATTCATATGGCTACACCTTC
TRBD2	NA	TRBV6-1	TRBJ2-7	CASMVRGRAVSEQYF	TGTGCCAGCATGGTTCGTGGGAGGGCAGTGAGCGAGCAGTACTTC
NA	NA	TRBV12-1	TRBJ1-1	CASSSSGGTEAFF	TGTGCCAGCAGCTCTTCAGGGGGCACTGAAGCTTTCTTT
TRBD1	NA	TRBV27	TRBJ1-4	CASSPGQGEVGNEKLFF	TGTGCCAGCAGCCCCGGACAGGGGGAAGTGGGTAATGAAAAACTGTTTTTT
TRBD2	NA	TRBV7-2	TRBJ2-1	CASSPSGPISYNEQFF	TGTGCCAGCAGCCCTAGCGGCCCAATCTCCTACAATGAGCAGTTCTTC
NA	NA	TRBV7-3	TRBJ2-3	CASSPKGADTQYF	TGTGCCAGCAGCCCGAAGGGAGCAGATACGCAGTATTTT
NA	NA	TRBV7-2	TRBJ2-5	CASSWLGGQETQYF	TGTGCCAGCAGCTGGCTAGGCGGGCAAGAGACCCAGTACTTC
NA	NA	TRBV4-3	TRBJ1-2	CASSQDLYYGYTF	TGCGCCAGCAGCCAAGATTTATACTATGGCTACACCTTC
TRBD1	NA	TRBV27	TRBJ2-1	CASSLSLLSGGRFRSYNEQFF	TGTGCCAGCAGTTTATCCTTATTGTCAGGGGGCCGATTTAGGTCCTACAATGAGCAGTTCTTC
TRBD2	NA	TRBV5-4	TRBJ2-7	CASSLREGYEQYF	TGTGCCAGCAGCTTGCGGGAGGGCTACGAGCAGTACTTC
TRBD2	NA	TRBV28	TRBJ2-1	CASSSLAGNNEQFF	TGTGCCAGCAGTTCCCTAGCGGGAAACAATGAGCAGTTCTTC
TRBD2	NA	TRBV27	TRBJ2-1	CASNKLQILAGGQYNEQFF	TGTGCCAGTAACAAATTACAAATTCTGGCGGGGGGGCAATACAATGAGCAGTTCTTC
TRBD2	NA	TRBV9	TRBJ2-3	CASSPEGGSTDTQYF	TGTGCCAGCAGCCCCGAGGGAGGGAGCACAGATACGCAGTATTTT
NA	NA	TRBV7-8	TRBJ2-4	CASSLAARMVAKNIQYF	TGTGCCAGCAGCTTAGCGGCCAGGATGGTAGCCAAAAACATTCAGTACTTC
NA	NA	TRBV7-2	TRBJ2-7	CASSPTYGAYEQYF	TGTGCCAGCAGCCCTACTTACGGAGCGTACGAGCAGTACTTC
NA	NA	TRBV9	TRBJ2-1	CASTRDFNNEQFF	TGTGCCAGCACCAGGGACTTTAACAATGAGCAGTTCTTC
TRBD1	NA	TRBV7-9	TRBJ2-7	CASSLGQGKYF	TGTGCCAGCAGCTTAGGACAGGGTAAGTACTTC
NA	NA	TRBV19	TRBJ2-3	CASAGVAAPTDTQYF	TGTGCCTCTGCCGGAGTGGCCGCGCCCACAGATACGCAGTATTTT
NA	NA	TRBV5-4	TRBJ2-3	CASRPQAQEADTQYF	TGTGCCAGCAGGCCCCAGGCCCAGGAGGCAGATACGCAGTATTTT
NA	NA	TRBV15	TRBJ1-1	CATQGLNTEAFF	TGTGCCACACAGGGTCTGAACACTGAAGCTTTCTTT
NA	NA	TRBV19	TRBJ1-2	CASSWGGNNYGYTF	TGTGCCAGTAGTTGGGGGGGGAATAACTATGGCTACACCTTC
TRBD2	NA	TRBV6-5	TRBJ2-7	CASSYSRKAGGEQYF	TGTGCCAGCAGTTACTCGAGGAAGGCCGGGGGGGAGCAGTACTTC
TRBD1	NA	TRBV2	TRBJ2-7	CASRRQGTTYEQYF	TGTGCCAGCCGGAGACAGGGGACCACCTACGAGCAGTACTTC
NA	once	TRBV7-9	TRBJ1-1	CASSFPLNTEAFF	TGTGCCAGCAGCTTCCCGTTGAACACTGAAGCTTTCTTT
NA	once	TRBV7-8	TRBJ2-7	CASSLASWVAAPSYEQYF	TGTGCCAGCAGCTTAGCGAGCTGGGTAGCGGCACCTTCCTACGAGCAGTACTTC
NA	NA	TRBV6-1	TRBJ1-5	CAAMGGRSNQPQHF	TGTGCCGCTATGGGGGGAAGGAGCAATCAGCCCCAGCATTTT
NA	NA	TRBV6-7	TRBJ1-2	CASSYRTGFNYGYTF	TGTGCCAGCAGTTACCGCACAGGGTTCAACTATGGCTACACCTTC
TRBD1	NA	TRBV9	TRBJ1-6	CASSVSDRVYNSPLHF	TGTGCCAGCAGCGTCAGCGACAGGGTATATAATTCACCCCTCCACTTT
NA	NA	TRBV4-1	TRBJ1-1	CASSGRGFGTEAFF	TGCGCCAGCAGTGGCCGGGGGTTCGGCACTGAAGCTTTCTTT
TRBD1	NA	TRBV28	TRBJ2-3	CASAPRGTGRDTQYF	TGTGCCAGCGCCCCCCGAGGGACAGGTCGAGATACGCAGTATTTT
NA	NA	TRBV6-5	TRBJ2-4	CASSYGAGAKNIQYF	TGTGCCAGCAGTTACGGTGCGGGAGCCAAAAACATTCAGTACTTC
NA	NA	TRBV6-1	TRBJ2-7	CASSGDSYNEQYF	TGTGCCAGCAGTGGAGACAGCTATAACGAGCAGTACTTC
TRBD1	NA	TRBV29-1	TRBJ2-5	CSARRDRVQETQYF	TGCAGCGCTCGCCGCGACAGGGTCCAAGAGACCCAGTACTTC
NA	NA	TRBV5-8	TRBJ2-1	CASSLVEEQFF	TGTGCCAGCAGCTTGGTCGAGGAGCAGTTCTTC
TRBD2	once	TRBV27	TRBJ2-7	CASSHSGGLGLYEQYF	TGTGCCAGCAGCCATTCGGGGGGACTAGGTCTCTACGAGCAGTACTTC
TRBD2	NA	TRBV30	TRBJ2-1	CAWSAGLNNEQFF	TGTGCCTGGAGTGCGGGACTAAACAATGAGCAGTTCTTC
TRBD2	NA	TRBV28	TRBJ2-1	CASSFSRTSAEVGQFF	TGTGCCAGCAGTTTCTCCCGGACTAGCGCTGAAGTAGGGCAGTTCTTC
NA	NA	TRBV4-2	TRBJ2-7	CASSQPGPTVF	TGTGCCAGCAGCCAACCGGGTCCAACGGTCTTC
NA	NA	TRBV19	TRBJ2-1	CASSRESGYNEQFF	TGTGCCAGTAGTCGGGAGTCTGGCTACAATGAGCAGTTCTTC
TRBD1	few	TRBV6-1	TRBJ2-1	CASSEISGTGYNEQFF	TGTGCCAGCAGTGAGATTTCCGGGACAGGCTACAATGAGCAGTTCTTC